These 23 T cell receptor beta chains were all obtained from the same sample, sequenced in a study of cytomegalovirus exposure and HLA in healthy donors. 60 Vbeta and 13 Jbeta primers were used in PCR. The method was immunoSEQ multiplex PCR; TCRdb's version includes in-frame clones alone and lacks a portion of them. The table has around 110,000 clones, around 77% seen once; the top ten hold around 4%. Sequenced material: PBMCs. The receptors originated from a male donor in good health and CMV-seronegative.

The CDR3 sequence is CASSLGQELYEQYF. CDR3 sequence (DNA): TGCGCCAGCAGCTTAGGCCAGGAACTCTACGAGCAGTACTTC. The chain has TRBV5-1 and TRBJ2-7, with D hard to call. The CDR3 covers 14 residues. With 2 bases removed from V and 3 bases from J, the gap between germline ends came to 12 bases. CDR1 is SGHRS, CDR2 YFSETQ, per germline.

This clone was detected only once. The rearrangement joins TRBV10-3 to TRBJ2-7, with TRBD2 matching over 10 bases. The J segment lost 2 bases and the V segment lost 8 bases, leaving 12 bases of the junction unmatched. The CDR3 spans 16 residues. In germline, CDR1 is ENHRY, CDR2 SYGVKD. Here the CDR3 DNA reads TGTGCCATCGCCGCCGGGCTAGCGGGAGTGCCCTACGAGCAGTACTTC. Translating it yields CAIAAGLAGVPYEQYF.

This clone has a single count. The V and J genes are TRBV27 and TRBJ2-1, with TRBD1 matching 7 bases. Germline V gene lookup returns CDR1 MNHEY and CDR2 SMNVEV (reference sequence). The CDR3 extends over 16 amino acids. Germline trimming cut 2 bases from V and 1 base from J; bases unmatched to any gene: 5. The CDR3: CASSLAGDRSYNEQFF. The CDR3 coding sequence is TGTGCCAGCAGTTTAGCCGGGGACAGATCCTACAATGAGCAGTTCTTC.

The chain has TRBV10-3 and TRBJ2-5; D perhaps matches TRBD1 (6 bases). The germline V and J ends were trimmed by 3 bases and 5 bases, with 13 bases remaining between them. This CDR3 has 14 amino acids. CDR1 ENHRY and CDR2 SYGVKD come from the germline V gene. The CDR3 DNA is TGTGCCATCAGTGAAAGAACAGGGAGTGAGACCCAGTACTTC. Its protein is CAISERTGSETQYF.

A few counts support this clone. The V call is TRBV19, the J call TRBJ2-3; 11 bases fit TRBD2. Looked up from germline, CDR1 is LNHDA and CDR2 is SQIVND (reference sequence). This CDR3 has 18 residues. Losses at the gene ends were 0 bases for V and 4 bases for J; bases not matched to a gene: 9. The chain's CDR3 is CASSIDVTSGRISDTQYF. CDR3 bases: TGTGCCAGTAGTATAGACGTTACTAGCGGGAGAATATCAGATACGCAGTATTTT.

The gene calls are TRBV28 and TRBJ2-7, with 11 positions matching TRBD2. The CDR3 runs 13 residues. Germline assignment: CDR1 MDHEN and CDR2 SYDVKM. V was pared by 7 bases and J by 3 bases, with 2 bases of the junction left unmatched. CDR3 residues: CASTGLAGYEQYF. Written as DNA, the CDR3 is TGTGCCAGCACTGGACTAGCGGGCTACGAGCAGTACTTC.

This clone came up a few times. The chain joins TRBV30 to TRBJ2-6; 7 bases agree with TRBD1. The V and J ends lost 0 bases and 0 bases, in that order; junction bases with no gene match: 5. From germline, CDR1 is GTSNPN and CDR2 SVGIG (reference sequence). The CDR3 runs 17 residues. The CDR3 spells CAWSVVTGLSGANVLTF. In DNA form, the CDR3 reads TGTGCCTGGAGTGTCGTGACAGGGCTCTCTGGGGCCAACGTCCTGACTTTC.

The J gene is TRBJ2-5, the V gene TRBV18, with a weak D call TRBD1 (5 bases). Trimming took off 6 bases at V and 4 bases at J, with 21 bases between the two ends. Germline assignment: CDR1 KGHSH and CDR2 LQKENI. The CDR3 spans 16 residues. The CDR3 loop is CASSRQPAKRGETQYF. The CDR3 nucleotides are TGTGCCAGCTCCAGACAGCCCGCTAAGAGAGGAGAGACCCAGTACTTC.

The V and J genes are TRBV11-2 and TRBJ2-7, with 7 bases matching TRBD2. The CDR3 totals 15 residues. CDR1 and CDR2 from the germline V gene are SGHAT and FQNNGV. Trimming cost V 0 bases and J 4 bases; bases outside gene matches: 6. The CDR3 DNA sequence: TGTGCCAGCAGCTTAGATTCCCAGGGAGGGTACGAGCAGTACTTC. Translating it yields CASSLDSQGGYEQYF. Combining the CDR3 with reference TRBV11-2 and TRBJ2-7 gives the whole variable domain EAGVAQSPRYKIIEKRQSVAFWCNPISGHATLYWYQQILGQGPKLLIQFQNNGVVDDSQLPKDRFSAERLKGVDSTLKIQPAKLEDSAVYLCASSLDSQGGYEQYFGPGTRLTVT.

This CDR3 reads CASSSTADRVTEAFF. CDR3 coding DNA: TGTGCCAGCAGCTCTACCGCCGACAGGGTCACTGAAGCTTTCTTT. The chain employs TRBV28 and TRBJ1-1, with TRBD1 identical over 7 bases. Germline V gives CDR1 MDHEN, CDR2 SYDVKM. The CDR3 is 15 residues long. The J segment lost 4 bases and the V segment lost 6 bases, leaving 11 bases of the junction unmatched.

This chain uses TRBV5-6 with TRBJ2-1; a weak D match, TRBD1 (6 bases). In germline, CDR1 is SGHDT, CDR2 YYEEEE. Trimming took 0 bases from V and 3 from J, leaving 10 bases between them. CDR3 length: 15 residues. This chain's CDR3 is CASSLDYRDYNEQFF. In DNA form, the CDR3 reads TGTGCCAGCAGCTTGGACTACAGGGACTACAATGAGCAGTTCTTC.

V and J are TRBV5-1 and TRBJ1-3, with D unclear. Looked up from germline, CDR1 is SGHRS and CDR2 is YFSETQ. The CDR3 sequence is 17 residues long. Trimming cost V 1 base and J 0 bases, with 14 bases left between them. This CDR3 is CASSLNGVQSSGNTIYF. The DNA for the CDR3 is TGCGCCAGCAGCTTGAATGGAGTTCAGAGCTCTGGAAACACCATATATTTT.

The chain joins TRBV5-1 to TRBJ2-5; TRBD1 matches 9 bases. The DNA end favors TRBJ2-7, so the J call may be wrong. The CDR3 spans 14 residues. Germline V gene lookup returns CDR1 SGHRS and CDR2 YFSETQ. The CDR3 DNA reads TGCGCCAGCAGCTTAACCGGGACAGGGAACGAGCAGTACTTC. Protein: CASSLTGTGNEQYF.

The rearrangement links TRBV28 to TRBJ2-3, with TRBD2 matching 7 bases. V lost 6 bases and J lost 2; bases outside the gene matches: 8. Looked up from germline, CDR1 is MDHEN and CDR2 is SYDVKM. The CDR3 is 15 amino acids. The CDR3 sequence is CASRYSGSPTDTQYF. The CDR3, as DNA: TGTGCCAGCAGGTATAGCGGGTCGCCCACAGATACGCAGTATTTT.

V usage is TRBV18 and J usage is TRBJ2-3, with 10 bases that match TRBD2. The V gene end was trimmed by 6 bases and the J gene end by 7 bases; junction bases not matched to a gene: 10. The CDR3 sequence is 15 residues long. Germline-derived CDR1 and CDR2 are KGHSH and LQKENI. The CDR3 bases are TGTGCCAGCTCGCCCCTAGCGGGAGAAAGGAATACGCAGTATTTT. Its translation: CASSPLAGERNTQYF.

In its sample, this clone was seen a few times. This chain connects TRBV15 to TRBJ1-2; the match to TRBD1 covers 8 bases. There are 14 residues in the CDR3. The junction had 8 bases not matched to a gene; V was cut back by 0 bases and J by 11 bases. Germline-derived CDR1 and CDR2 are LNHNV and YYDKDF (reference sequence). The CDR3 loop reads CATSRDRAGGLYTF. The CDR3 coding sequence is TGTGCCACCAGCAGAGATAGGGCAGGGGGCTTGTACACCTTC. The full variable domain, rest sourced from reference TRBV15 and TRBJ1-2, is DAMVIQNPRYQVTQFGKPVTLSCSQTLNHNVMYWYQQKSSQAPKLLFHYYDKDFNNEADTPDNFQSRRPNTSFCFLDIRSPGLGDTAMYLCATSRDRAGGLYTFGSGTRLTVV.

The CDR3 DNA sequence: TGCGCCAGCCGTATAACAGGGGGCGCGGATGAAAAACTGTTTTTT. This translates into CASRITGGADEKLFF. The V gene is TRBV5-1, the J gene TRBJ1-4; 9 positions agree with TRBD1. The junction had 10 bases not matched to a gene; V was cut back by 7 bases and J by 6 bases. The CDR3 contains 15 residues. In germline, CDR1 is SGHRS, CDR2 YFSETQ.

This sequence joins TRBV11-1 and TRBJ2-5; TRBD2 is a possible D gene (6 bases). The V gene lost 0 bases and the J gene lost 3 bases, with 14 bases spanning the gap. The CDR3 sequence is 16 residues long. CDR1 is SGHAT and CDR2 is FQDESV in the germline V gene (reference sequence). The CDR3 is CASSLARGNEKETQYF. As DNA, the CDR3 is TGTGCCAGCAGCTTAGCACGGGGGAACGAAAAAGAGACCCAGTACTTC.

This chain uses TRBV6-4 with TRBJ2-7, with 12 bases fitting TRBD2. This CDR3 spans 18 amino acids. Trimming at V came to 3 bases and at J to 5 bases, leaving 14 bases not matched to a gene. CDR1 is MRHNA and CDR2 is SNTAGT in the germline V gene. The CDR3 DNA reads as TGTGCCAGCAGTGAGTCCCTAGCGGGAGGGCCGGGAGTCCACGAGCAGTACTTC. Translation: CASSESLAGGPGVHEQYF.

The chain links TRBV28 to TRBJ2-7, with D possibly being TRBD2 (7 bases). The CDR3 totals 13 residues. Per germline, CDR1 MDHEN and CDR2 SYDVKM. V was trimmed by 6 bases and J by 7 bases, leaving 16 bases between them. The CDR3 loop reads CASRLGGVGEQYF. The CDR3 DNA reads TGTGCCAGCAGACTAGGGGGGGTGGGGGAGCAGTACTTC.

The rearrangement uses TRBV6-4 and TRBJ2-1, with 12 bases that match TRBD2. The CDR3 covers 15 residues. With V trimmed by 5 bases and J by 6 bases, 5 bases remained unmatched. Germline loops: CDR1 MRHNA, CDR2 SNTAGT. CDR3 loop: CASSTLAGGPNEQFF. The CDR3 DNA reads TGTGCCAGCAGTACCCTAGCGGGAGGGCCCAATGAGCAGTTCTTC.

The CDR3 sequence is CASSYTPKQETQYF. The CDR3 DNA is TGTGCCAGCAGTTACACACCAAAGCAAGAGACCCAGTACTTC. The V call is TRBV6-5, the J call TRBJ2-5; no firm D call. The V gene's germline CDR1 is MNHEY and CDR2 SVGAGI. V was clipped by 2 bases and J by 2 bases, with 9 bases between them. The CDR3 is 14 residues long.

This clone was recorded a few times. For the CDR3, the DNA is TGCGCCAGCAGAGCGGCCCAGGGGGTGGGCTACACCTTC. Translating it yields CASRAAQGVGYTF. The V and J genes are TRBV5-1 and TRBJ1-2; 7 nucleotides line up with TRBD1. This CDR3 region has 13 residues. J gave up 8 bases and V 5 bases, and 9 bases lay outside the gene matches. Per germline, CDR1 SGHRS and CDR2 YFSETQ.